This T cell receptor beta chain was profiled in a study of blood T cells in healthy people across ages. Study details: Researchers report that template switching captured about one barcoded beta molecule per two T cells.

The CDR3 is 15 amino acids. CDR1 is MDHEN, CDR2 SYDVKM, per germline. V lost 6 bases, J lost 7 bases, and 19 bases lay in between. This clonotype occurred a few times. The antigen is unknown. Study outcomes and limitations: Unsorted PBMCs ruled out conclusive naive versus antigen-experienced comparison.

Each of the donors had roughly 9.1 milliliters of peripheral blood drawn into EDTA-treated Vacutainer tubes. Primers used in a second PCR of about 7 to 12 cycles were a sample-barcoded 5' primer and a J-beta primer mix. TCRdb re-derived calls from the 5' RACE reads in MiXCR, one entry per CDR3 protein. The table has just under 750,000 distinct CDR3 sequences, 20% to 25% seen once. The sequencing input was blood. This TCR was recovered from a man aged 70 or older in good health. V usage is TRBV28 and J usage is TRBJ2-1; D is tentatively TRBD1 or TRBD2 (6 bases each). The CDR3, as DNA: TGTGCCAGCAGGGACAGCGGGCGAAACGGTAATGAGCAGTTCTTC. It specifies CASRDSGRNGNEQFF.